This TCR beta chain was sequenced for a study of blood T cell repertoires in COVID-19. At the level of the study: The samples span acute and convalescent COVID-19 from the United States, Italy and Spain. T cells, B-cell-depleted T cells, or PBMCs supplied cDNA or gDNA.

This table comes from immunoSEQ multiplex PCR, and its TCRdb copy is limited to in-frame clones, with some not included. The table lists hundreds of thousands of clones, roughly 85% of them singletons. Participant ages covered roughly 18 to 89 years across 24 US areas. This CDR3 comprises 16 residues. V shed 6 bases, J shed 4 bases, and the junction held 12 bases outside the gene matches. Germline values: CDR1 SGHVS, CDR2 FQNEAQ. The chain recombines TRBV7-8 with TRBJ1-1; 9 bases fit TRBD1. Sequencing used PBMCs or T cells enriched from blood (not recorded which). The clonotype comes from a woman aged 45-65 years with acute COVID-19. The DNA for the CDR3 is TGTGCCAGCAGGGCTACAGGGGGCGTTGGGTTCACTGAAGCTTTCTTT. This translates into CASRATGGVGFTEAFF.